The 4 T cell receptor beta chains below were found in one sample sequenced in a study of early T cells in non-severe SARS-CoV-2 infection (dated by TCRdb to about 2021). The library was made by 5' RACE. Sequencing took place on a NextSeq 500. The public reads were reanalyzed by TCRdb: fastp trimming at Q25, MiXCR alignment, in-frame beta chains only. Identical CDR3 proteins give one entry, which carries the most common genes and DNA. In all, the sample holds 90,000 to 130,000 distinct CDR3 sequences, and 10% to 15% of those were seen once. Of the sample, about 4% falls within the top ten clones. Sequencing was performed on whole blood, taken at baseline. The origin of the receptors is an adult who was a healthcare worker with PCR-confirmed SARS-CoV-2 infection or an uninfected control (not recorded which).

CDR3 bases: TGCAGTGCTAGGGGCAGCTCTGGAAACACCATATATTTT. Amino acids: CSARGSSGNTIYF. The chain has TRBV20-1 and TRBJ1-3; D gene ambiguous. CDR1 is DFQATT and CDR2 is SNEGSKA in the germline V gene (reference sequence). This CDR3 has 13 residues. The germline V and J ends were trimmed by 3 bases and 0 bases, with 6 bases remaining between them.

Regarding this clonotype: An end of the junction differs from the germline gene, which may be a read error. The chain joins TRBV3-1 to TRBJ1-1; unclear D gene. Germline CDR1 LGHDT, CDR2 YNNKEL (reference sequence). The CDR3 totals 14 residues. This CDR3 reads CVSSQRTVNTEAFF. The CDR3 nucleotides are TGTGTCAGCAGCCAAAGGACGGTGAACACTGAAGCTTTCTTT.

This clonotype showed up just a few times. The chain employs TRBV15 and TRBJ1-4, with 8 bases identical to TRBD1. Germline-derived CDR1 and CDR2 are LNHNV and YYDKDF (reference sequence). The CDR3 is 14 amino acids. Unmatched junction bases numbered 7, after V lost 7 bases and J lost 6 bases. Here the CDR3 reads CATTSETGDEKLFF. In DNA, the CDR3 is TGTGCCACCACCTCTGAGACAGGGGATGAAAAACTGTTTTTT. The entire variable domain, with the rest obtained from reference TRBV15 and TRBJ1-4, is as follows: DAMVIQNPRYQVTQFGKPVTLSCSQTLNHNVMYWYQQKSSQAPKLLFHYYDKDFNNEADTPDNFQSRRPNTSFCFLDIRSPGLGDTAMYLCATTSETGDEKLFFGSGTQLSVL.

This clonotype was picked up a small number of times. The chain joins TRBV29-1 to TRBJ1-3; no reliable D call. Germline CDR1 is SQVTM and CDR2 is ANQGSEA. This CDR3 region has 13 residues. The V gene lost 7 bases and the J gene lost 3 bases, with 13 bases spanning the gap. DNA for the CDR3: TGCAGCGCTTCTCCGACGGATGGAAACACCATATATTTT. Its translation: CSASPTDGNTIYF.